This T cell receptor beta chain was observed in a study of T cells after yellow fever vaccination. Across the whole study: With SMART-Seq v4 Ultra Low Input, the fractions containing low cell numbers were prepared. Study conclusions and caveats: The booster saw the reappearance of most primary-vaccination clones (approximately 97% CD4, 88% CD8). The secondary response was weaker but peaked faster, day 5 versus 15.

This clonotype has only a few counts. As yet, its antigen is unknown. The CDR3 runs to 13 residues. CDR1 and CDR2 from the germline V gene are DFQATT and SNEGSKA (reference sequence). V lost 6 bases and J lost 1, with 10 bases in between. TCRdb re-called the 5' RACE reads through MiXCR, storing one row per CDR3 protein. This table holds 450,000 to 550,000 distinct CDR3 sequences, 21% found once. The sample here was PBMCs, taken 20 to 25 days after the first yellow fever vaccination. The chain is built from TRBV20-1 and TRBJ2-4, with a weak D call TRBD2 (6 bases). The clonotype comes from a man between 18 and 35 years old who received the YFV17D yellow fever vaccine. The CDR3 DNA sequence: TGCAGTGCCGGCCGGGGGGCCAAAAACATTCAGTACTTC. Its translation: CSAGRGAKNIQYF.